This T cell receptor beta chain was captured in a study of T-cell reconstitution after alpha-beta-depleted transplantation in children listed by TCRdb under 2016. Looking at the study overall: Using TCR repertoire profiling, the study quantitatively followed how T-cell immune reconstitution unfolded in children after TCRalphabeta/CD19-depleted allogeneic hematopoietic cell transplantation.

The CDR3 spans 15 residues, from the cysteine through the phenylalanine. The sequence is cut down to CDR3 DNA, 45 bases in frame from base 1. CDR1 and CDR2, per the germline V gene, are MNHNS and SASEGT. V is reduced by 2 bases and J by 5 bases, leaving a spacing of 16 bases between them. Libraries were constructed by PCR. The listed sequencing device is Illumina HiSeq 2500. TCR libraries were prepared with molecular barcoding, using unique molecular identifiers to normalize TCRbeta repertoire quantification. TCRdb reprocessed the public reads (quality trimming at Q25 with fastp, clone calling with MiXCR) and kept in-frame beta chains. All rows with the same CDR3 protein become a single entry with the most common DNA and genes. The sample table lists more than 400,000 distinct CDR3 sequences, over 40% of them with a count of one. The ten largest clones capture 25% to 30% of the sample. The sample's treatment or condition label, decoded: allogeneic hematopoietic cell transplantation with graft depleted of TCRalphabeta T cells and CD19 B cells. Transplant recipients were children who received TCRalphabeta/CD19-depleted allogeneic hematopoietic cell grafts.

This clonotype was seen more than once but under ten times. Its target antigen remains unknown. The record has no base qualities; no much larger clone is one base away. On the study overall, not on this receptor specifically: The frequencies of hyperexpanded clones fell over the following months, and after one year, T-cell counts and TCRbeta diversity were mostly attributed to newly produced T cells. About two months after transplant, the apparently early recovery of alphabetaT-cell counts reportedly depended on just several hundred clones that had expanded rapidly and came from non-depleted graft cells. The high TCRbeta diversity at day 60 in some patients was ascribed to recipient T cells and intrathymic progenitors that had survived conditioning.

This TCR was sampled from a girl aged 2 to 10 with aplastic anemia, due to receive a stem cell transplant. The sequence links TRBV6-1 to TRBJ2-7, with the identity of the D gene unclear. The input for sequencing was PBMCs, taken before TCRalphabeta/CD19-depleted stem cell transplant. The CDR3 here reads CASSESKDRRNEQYF. The DNA sequence reads TGTGCCAGCAGTGAATCAAAGGACCGACGGAACGAGCAGTACTTC.